This T cell receptor beta chain was identified during a study of cytomegalovirus exposure and HLA in healthy donors. About the study: An earlier analysis found around 120 million unique TCR beta sequences from about 190 million T cells. General observations from the study: Confirmation in vitro established that a few CMV-associated chains were specific for CMV antigens. In a later analysis, TCR beta V- and J-gene trimming showed a link to a missense DCLRE1C variant.

The trim removed 5 bases at V and 2 bases at J, leaving 3 bases unmatched. The CDR3 has 15 residues. Germline V gives CDR1 SEHNR, CDR2 FQNEAQ (reference sequence). PCR primers comprised 60 Vbeta and 13 Jbeta primers. Generated by immunoSEQ multiplex PCR, the TCRdb table keeps only in-frame clones and is missing some. The repertoire consists of about 160,000 clones, with roughly 77% occurring once and the leading ten covering over 4.5%. About this clone: The antigen is not known.

The receptor was derived from a male donor in good health and CMV-seronegative. The sample comprised PBMCs. This chain links TRBV7-9 with TRBJ2-2; TRBD2 aligns across 9 bases. DNA for the CDR3: TGTGCCAGCAGCCCCCTAGCGGGAAACACCGGGGAGCTGTTTTTT. Protein: CASSPLAGNTGELFF.